Each of the 16 T cell receptor beta chains below was sequenced from the same sample in a study of OX40 agonist ivuxolimab in advanced cancers. Assay used: immunoSEQ multiplex PCR; TCRdb lists only in-frame clones, some missing. The sample has some 100,000 clones; 90% are singletons. The sample was CD4+ or CD8+ T cells sorted from blood, taken in a trial of the OX40 agonist ivuxolimab. Source of these receptors: an adult with an advanced solid tumor such as melanoma, head and neck, liver or kidney cancer.

The CDR3 sequence is CASSQQSRDSEQYF. The CDR3 DNA is TGCGCCAGCAGCCAACAGTCTAGGGATTCCGAGCAGTACTTC. The chain carries TRBV4-3 and TRBJ2-7; D gene ambiguous. CDR3 size: 14 residues. V was pared by 2 bases and J by 6 bases, with 14 bases between. Germline V gene data show CDR1 as LGHNA and CDR2 as YSLEER.

The rearrangement uses TRBV7-2 and TRBJ2-7; a weak D match, TRBD2 (6 bases). The CDR3 is 13 residues long. V lost 1 base to trimming and J lost 6 bases, with 10 bases between them. CDR1 is SGHTA, CDR2 FQGNSA, per germline. CDR3 sequence (DNA): TGTGCCAGCAGCTTAGGCGGGACCTCCGAGCAGTACTTC. Its protein is CASSLGGTSEQYF.

V usage is TRBV5-1 and J usage is TRBJ2-3; a possible D gene is TRBD1 (6 bases). The CDR3 runs to 16 residues. CDR1 is SGHRS and CDR2 is YFSETQ in the germline V gene. V was trimmed by 2 bases and J by 0 bases, leaving 13 bases between them. This chain's CDR3 is CASSFRWQGSTDTQYF. CDR3 nucleotides: TGCGCCAGCAGCTTTAGGTGGCAGGGGAGCACAGATACGCAGTATTTT.

A single count supports this clone. J is TRBJ2-7 and V is TRBV5-1; D gene ambiguous. CDR1 and CDR2 (germline): SGHRS, YFSETQ. This CDR3 is 12 amino acids long. Trimming cost V 0 bases and J 6 bases, with 7 bases left between them. The CDR3 here is CASSLDGGEQYF. CDR3 nucleotides: TGCGCCAGCAGCTTGGATGGCGGCGAGCAGTACTTC.

The chain links TRBV27 to TRBJ1-1; 10 positions match TRBD1. V lost 6 bases to trimming and J lost 1 base; unmatched junction nucleotides: 8. The germline V gene encodes CDR1 MNHEY and CDR2 SMNVEV (reference sequence). CDR3 length equals 16 residues. In nucleotides, the CDR3 is TGTGCCAGCAGACACGGGGACAGGGGTGGGAACACTGAAGCTTTCTTT. Protein: CASRHGDRGGNTEAFF.

This chain joins TRBV7-8 and TRBJ1-3; D is possibly TRBD1 (5 bases). CDR3 size: 16 residues. Trimming pared 5 bases from V and 7 bases from J, leaving 21 bases between. The germline gives CDR1 SGHVS, CDR2 FQNEAQ. CDR3 sequence (DNA): TGTGCCAGCAGCCTAGGGACGCAGACCGGGGTTAACACCATATATTTT. Translation gives CASSLGTQTGVNTIYF.

This clone was found once. The chain couples TRBV28 to TRBJ1-2, with D hard to call. V gave up 7 bases and J gave up 7 bases, with 13 bases separating them. From germline, CDR1 is MDHEN and CDR2 SYDVKM. There are 12 residues in the CDR3. CDR3 bases: TGTGCCAGCAATACAAGGACGAGTGGCTACACCTTC. It encodes CASNTRTSGYTF.

In this sample, this clone turned up once. CDR3 nucleotide sequence: TGTGCCAGCAGCAATACAGGGGGCAATCAGCCCCAGCATTTT. Its translation: CASSNTGGNQPQHF. This rearrangement joins TRBV6-6 to TRBJ1-5, with 7 bases fitting TRBD1. CDR1 is MNHNY and CDR2 is SVGAGI in the germline V gene (reference sequence). This CDR3 spans 14 amino acids. J was trimmed by 2 bases and V by 6 bases; bases with no gene match: 4.

The gene calls are TRBV2 and TRBJ2-1; TRBD2 matches at 8 bases. The germline gives CDR1 SNHLY, CDR2 FYNNEI. V was pared by 3 bases and J by 3 bases, with 13 bases of the junction left unmatched. There are 18 residues in the CDR3. The CDR3 region has the DNA TGTGCCAGCAGTGATGACGGCACGGCGGGAGGTATCTACAATGAGCAGTTCTTC. Amino acids: CASSDDGTAGGIYNEQFF.

This clone appeared a few times. The chain links TRBV11-2 to TRBJ2-1; tentatively, D is TRBD2 (6 bases). The V gene's germline CDR1 is SGHAT and CDR2 FQNNGV. V lost 5 bases and J 3 bases, leaving 17 bases between the germline ends. The CDR3 is made up of 16 amino acids. The CDR3 sequence: CASSPPGRRGYNEQFF. CDR3 DNA: TGTGCCAGCAGCCCCCCGGGTCGGCGGGGCTACAATGAGCAGTTCTTC.

The chain combines TRBV28 with TRBJ2-1; D is possibly TRBD1 or TRBD2 (5 bases each). This CDR3 is 14 amino acids long. CDR1 and CDR2 (germline): MDHEN, SYDVKM. V was shortened by 3 bases and J by 5 bases, with 11 bases between the two germline ends. CDR3 sequence (DNA): TGTGCCAGCAGTTTTCTGGGGACCAACAATGAGCAGTTCTTC. Its translation: CASSFLGTNNEQFF.

As for this clone: A read error is possible here, since a much larger clone lies one base away. This rearrangement joins TRBV15 to TRBJ1-5; D remains ambiguous. The V and J ends lost 0 bases and 5 bases respectively, with 2 bases between them. The CDR3 has 12 residues. Germline V CDR1 and CDR2: LNHNV, YYDKDF (reference sequence). The CDR3 here is CATSRDDQPQHF. The CDR3 DNA reads TGTGCCACCAGCAGAGATGATCAGCCCCAGCATTTT.

The gene calls are TRBV9 and TRBJ2-3; D may be TRBD2 (6 bases). Germline V CDR1 and CDR2: SGDLS, YYNGEE. The CDR3 sequence is 15 residues long. V lost 0 bases, J lost 0 bases, and 8 bases lay in between. The CDR3 coding sequence is TGTGCCAGCAGCGTAGTGGCGGGAAGCACAGATACGCAGTATTTT. Its translation is CASSVVAGSTDTQYF. Filled out from reference TRBV9 and TRBJ2-3, the complete variable domain reads DSGVTQTPKHLITATGQRVTLRCSPRSGDLSVYWYQQSLDQGLQFLIQYYNGEERAKGNILERFSAQQFPDLHSELNLSSLELGDSALYFCASSVVAGSTDTQYFGPGTRLTVL.

This chain joins TRBV6-1 and TRBJ2-5, with a tentative D call TRBD1 (5 bases). In germline, CDR1 is MNHNS, CDR2 SASEGT. The V end lost 8 bases, the J end lost 2 bases, and 15 bases lay between the germline ends. The CDR3 is 14 amino acids. CDR3 sequence: CASGARAGQETQYF. CDR3 DNA sequence: TGTGCCAGCGGCGCAAGGGCAGGGCAAGAGACCCAGTACTTC.

A word on this clone: Additional DNA sequences in this sample encode the identical CDR3. The chain combines TRBV7-2 with TRBJ2-7, with 9 bases lining up with TRBD1. The ends lost 6 bases at V and 2 bases at J; junction bases unmatched: 5. The germline gives CDR1 SGHTA, CDR2 FQGNSA. This CDR3 contains 14 residues. The CDR3 sequence: CASSFGTGPYEQYF. The CDR3 nucleotides are TGTGCCAGCAGTTTCGGGACAGGGCCCTACGAGCAGTACTTC.

This chain joins TRBV4-1 and TRBJ1-4; D is unresolved. The germline gives CDR1 MGHRA, CDR2 YSYEKL. The germline V and J ends were trimmed by 1 base and 4 bases, with 7 bases remaining between them. This CDR3 is 14 amino acids long. The CDR3 DNA is TGCGCCAGCAGCCAAGTAGGTTTTAATGAAAAACTGTTTTTT. Translation gives CASSQVGFNEKLFF.